This T cell receptor (beta chain) emerged from a study of shared T cell receptors in the human thymus. The protocol was immunoSEQ multiplex PCR, while the TCRdb copy is restricted to in-frame clones and leaves out a portion. The table lists hundreds of thousands of clones, more than 70% of them singletons. This clone was recorded a few times. Between the trimmed V and J ends, which lost 3 bases and 7 bases, there was a span of 19 bases. CDR3 size: 17 residues. Germline CDR1 reads KGHSH; CDR2 reads LQKENI. The sample also formed part of further work on human thymus T cells. That study reports: Thymus specimens were resections from corrective heart surgery.

Sequenced input: thymocytes. V gene TRBV18 combines with J gene TRBJ1-6; D possibly corresponds to TRBD1 (6 bases). This TCR was recovered from a boy less than two years old with a congenital heart defect. In DNA, the CDR3 is TGTGCCAGCTCACCGCCAAGCGAGGGGGGGTACAATTCACCCCTCCACTTT. It is translated as CASSPPSEGGYNSPLHF.